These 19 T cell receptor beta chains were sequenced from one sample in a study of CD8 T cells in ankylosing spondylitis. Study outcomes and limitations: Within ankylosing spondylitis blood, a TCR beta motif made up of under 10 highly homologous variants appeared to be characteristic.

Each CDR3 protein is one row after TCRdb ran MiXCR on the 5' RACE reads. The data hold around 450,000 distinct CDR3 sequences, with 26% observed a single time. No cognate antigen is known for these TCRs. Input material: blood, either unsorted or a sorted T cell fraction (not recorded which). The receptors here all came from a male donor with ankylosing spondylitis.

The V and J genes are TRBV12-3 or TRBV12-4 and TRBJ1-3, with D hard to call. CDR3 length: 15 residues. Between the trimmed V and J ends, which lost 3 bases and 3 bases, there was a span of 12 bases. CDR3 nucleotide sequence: TGTGCCAGCAGTTTGGATGGGTTCGGTGGAAACACCATATATTTT. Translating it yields CASSLDGFGGNTIYF.

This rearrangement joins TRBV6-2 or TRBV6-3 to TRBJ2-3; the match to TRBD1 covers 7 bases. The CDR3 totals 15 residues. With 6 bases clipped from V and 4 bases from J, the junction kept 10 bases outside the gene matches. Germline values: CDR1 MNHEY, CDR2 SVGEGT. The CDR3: CASRPRQGKADTQYF. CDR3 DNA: TGTGCCAGCAGACCTCGACAGGGTAAAGCAGATACGCAGTATTTT.

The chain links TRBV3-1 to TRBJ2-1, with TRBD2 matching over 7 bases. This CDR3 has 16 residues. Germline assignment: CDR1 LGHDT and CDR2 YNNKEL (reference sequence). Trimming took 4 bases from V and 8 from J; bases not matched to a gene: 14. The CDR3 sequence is CASSPRLAGDVDEQFF. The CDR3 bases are TGTGCCAGCAGCCCTCGACTAGCTGGGGATGTAGATGAGCAGTTCTTC.

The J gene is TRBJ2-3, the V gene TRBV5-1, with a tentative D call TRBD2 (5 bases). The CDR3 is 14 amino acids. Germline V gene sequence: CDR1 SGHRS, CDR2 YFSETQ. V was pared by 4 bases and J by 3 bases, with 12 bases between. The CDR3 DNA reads TGCGCCAGCAGCCCCGGGGTTGGTACAGATACGCAGTATTTT. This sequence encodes CASSPGVGTDTQYF.

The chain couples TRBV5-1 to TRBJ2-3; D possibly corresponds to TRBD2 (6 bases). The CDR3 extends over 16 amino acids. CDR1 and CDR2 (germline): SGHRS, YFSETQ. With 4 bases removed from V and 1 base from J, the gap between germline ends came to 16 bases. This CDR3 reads CASSRIWAGRTDTQYF. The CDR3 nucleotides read TGCGCCAGCAGCCGCATTTGGGCGGGACGCACAGATACGCAGTATTTT.

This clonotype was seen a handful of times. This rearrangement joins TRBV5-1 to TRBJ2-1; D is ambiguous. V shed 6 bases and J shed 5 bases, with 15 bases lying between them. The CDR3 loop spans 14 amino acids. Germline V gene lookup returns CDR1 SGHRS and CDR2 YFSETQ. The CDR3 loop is CASNTASGNNEQFF. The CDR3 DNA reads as TGCGCCAGCAACACGGCCTCGGGTAACAATGAGCAGTTCTTC.

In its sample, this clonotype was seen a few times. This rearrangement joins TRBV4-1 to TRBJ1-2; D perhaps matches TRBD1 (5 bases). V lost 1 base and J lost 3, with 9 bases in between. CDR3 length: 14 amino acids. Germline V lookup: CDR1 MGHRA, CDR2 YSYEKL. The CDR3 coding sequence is TGCGCCAGCAGCCAAGCGGGGCAGGACTATGGCTACACCTTC. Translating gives CASSQAGQDYGYTF.

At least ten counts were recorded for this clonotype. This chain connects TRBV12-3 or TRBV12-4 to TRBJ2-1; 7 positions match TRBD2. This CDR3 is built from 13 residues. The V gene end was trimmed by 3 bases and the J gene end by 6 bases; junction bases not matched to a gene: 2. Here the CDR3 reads CASSLPSGNEQFF. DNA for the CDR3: TGTGCCAGCAGTTTGCCTAGCGGCAATGAGCAGTTCTTC.

The CDR3 spells CASRYRINTEAFF. The CDR3 nucleotides read TGCGCCAGCAGGTACAGGATCAACACTGAAGCTTTCTTT. The J gene is TRBJ1-1, the V gene TRBV5-1, with D perhaps matching TRBD1 (5 bases). Trimming removed 5 bases at V and 2 bases at J, with 10 bases between. CDR1 and CDR2 (germline): SGHRS, YFSETQ. This CDR3 region has 13 residues.

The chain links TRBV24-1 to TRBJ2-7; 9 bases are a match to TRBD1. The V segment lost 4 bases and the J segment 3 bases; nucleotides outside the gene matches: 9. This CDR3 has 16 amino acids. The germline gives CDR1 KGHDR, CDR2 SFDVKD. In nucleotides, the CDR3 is TGTGCCACCAGTGACTCCCCCGGACAGGGGAACTACGAGCAGTACTTC. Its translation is CATSDSPGQGNYEQYF.

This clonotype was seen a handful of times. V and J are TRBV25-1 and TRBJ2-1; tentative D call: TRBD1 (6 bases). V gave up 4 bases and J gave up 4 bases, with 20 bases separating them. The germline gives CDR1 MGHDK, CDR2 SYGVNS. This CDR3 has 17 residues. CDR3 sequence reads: CASSGLGQSIIYNEQFF. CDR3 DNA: TGTGCCAGCAGTGGATTAGGACAGAGCATAATTTACAATGAGCAGTTCTTC.

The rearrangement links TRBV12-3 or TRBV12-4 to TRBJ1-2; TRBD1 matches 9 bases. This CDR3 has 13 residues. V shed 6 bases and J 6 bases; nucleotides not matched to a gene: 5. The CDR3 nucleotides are TGTGCCAGCAGCCCCTGGACAGGGGATGGCTACACCTTC. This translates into CASSPWTGDGYTF.

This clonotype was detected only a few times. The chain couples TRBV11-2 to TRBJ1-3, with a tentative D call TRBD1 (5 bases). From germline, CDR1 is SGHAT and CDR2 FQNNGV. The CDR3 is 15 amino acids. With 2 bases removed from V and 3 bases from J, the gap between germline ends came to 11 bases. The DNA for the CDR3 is TGTGCCAGCAGCTTAAGAGGGACTAATGGAAACACCATATATTTT. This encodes CASSLRGTNGNTIYF.

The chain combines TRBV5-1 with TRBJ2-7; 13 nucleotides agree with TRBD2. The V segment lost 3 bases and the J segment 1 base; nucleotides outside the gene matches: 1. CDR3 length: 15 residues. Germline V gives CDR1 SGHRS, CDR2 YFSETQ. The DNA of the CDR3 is TGCGCCAGCAGCTGGACTAGCGGGGGATCCTACGAGCAGTACTTC. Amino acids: CASSWTSGGSYEQYF.

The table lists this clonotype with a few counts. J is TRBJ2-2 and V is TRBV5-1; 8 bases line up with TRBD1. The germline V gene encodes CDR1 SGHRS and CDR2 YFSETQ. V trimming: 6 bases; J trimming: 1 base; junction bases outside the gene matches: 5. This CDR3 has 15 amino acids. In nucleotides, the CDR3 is TGCGCCAGCAAATCCGGGACAGGGAACACCGGGGAGCTGTTTTTT. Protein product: CASKSGTGNTGELFF.

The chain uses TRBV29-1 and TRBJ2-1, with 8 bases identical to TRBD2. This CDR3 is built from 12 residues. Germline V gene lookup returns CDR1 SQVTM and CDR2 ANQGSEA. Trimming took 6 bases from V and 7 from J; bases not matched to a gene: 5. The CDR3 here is CSVLGLGNEQFF. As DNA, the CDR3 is TGCAGCGTCCTGGGACTAGGGAATGAGCAGTTCTTC.

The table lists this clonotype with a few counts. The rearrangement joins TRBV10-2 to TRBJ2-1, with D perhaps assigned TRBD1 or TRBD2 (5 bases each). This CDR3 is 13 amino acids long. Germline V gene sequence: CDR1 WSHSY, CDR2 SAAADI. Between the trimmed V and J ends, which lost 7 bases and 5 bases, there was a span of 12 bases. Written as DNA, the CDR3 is TGCGCCAGCACGGGGACCACGAACAATGAGCAGTTCTTC. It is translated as CASTGTTNNEQFF.

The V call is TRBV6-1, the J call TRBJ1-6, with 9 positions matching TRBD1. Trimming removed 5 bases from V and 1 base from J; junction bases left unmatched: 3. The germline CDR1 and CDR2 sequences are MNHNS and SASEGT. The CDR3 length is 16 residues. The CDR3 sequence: CASSQDRGSYNSPLHF. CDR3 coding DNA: TGTGCCAGCAGTCAGGACAGGGGATCCTATAATTCACCCCTCCACTTT.

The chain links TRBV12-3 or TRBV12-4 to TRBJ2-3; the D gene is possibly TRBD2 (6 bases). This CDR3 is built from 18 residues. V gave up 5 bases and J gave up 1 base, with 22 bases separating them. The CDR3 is CASSPSSFGLLGTDTQYF. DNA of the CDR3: TGTGCCAGCAGTCCCAGTTCCTTCGGACTACTGGGCACAGATACGCAGTATTTT.